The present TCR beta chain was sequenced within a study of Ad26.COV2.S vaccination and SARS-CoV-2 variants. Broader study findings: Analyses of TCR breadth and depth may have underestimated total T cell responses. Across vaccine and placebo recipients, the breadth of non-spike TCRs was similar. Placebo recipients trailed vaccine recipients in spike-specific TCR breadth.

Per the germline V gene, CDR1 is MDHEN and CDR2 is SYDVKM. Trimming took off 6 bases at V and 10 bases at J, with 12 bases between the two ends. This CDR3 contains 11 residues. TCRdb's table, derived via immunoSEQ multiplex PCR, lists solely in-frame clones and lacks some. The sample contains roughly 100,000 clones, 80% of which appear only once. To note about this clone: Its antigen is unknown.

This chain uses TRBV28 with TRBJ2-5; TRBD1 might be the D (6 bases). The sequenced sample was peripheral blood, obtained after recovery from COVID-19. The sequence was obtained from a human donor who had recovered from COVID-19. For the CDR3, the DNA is TGTGCCAGCAGCACAGGGTTTCACCAGTACTTC. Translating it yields CASSTGFHQYF.